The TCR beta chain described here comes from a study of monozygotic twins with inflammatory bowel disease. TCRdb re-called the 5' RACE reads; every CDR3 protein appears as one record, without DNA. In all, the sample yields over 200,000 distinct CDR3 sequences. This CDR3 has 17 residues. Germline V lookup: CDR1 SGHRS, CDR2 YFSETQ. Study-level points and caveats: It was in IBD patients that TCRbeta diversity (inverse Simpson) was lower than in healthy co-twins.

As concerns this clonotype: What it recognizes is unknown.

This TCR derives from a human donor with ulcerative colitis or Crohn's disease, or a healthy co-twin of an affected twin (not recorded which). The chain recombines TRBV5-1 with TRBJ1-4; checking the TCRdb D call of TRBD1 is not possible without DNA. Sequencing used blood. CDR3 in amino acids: CASSHRDSAATNEKLFF.